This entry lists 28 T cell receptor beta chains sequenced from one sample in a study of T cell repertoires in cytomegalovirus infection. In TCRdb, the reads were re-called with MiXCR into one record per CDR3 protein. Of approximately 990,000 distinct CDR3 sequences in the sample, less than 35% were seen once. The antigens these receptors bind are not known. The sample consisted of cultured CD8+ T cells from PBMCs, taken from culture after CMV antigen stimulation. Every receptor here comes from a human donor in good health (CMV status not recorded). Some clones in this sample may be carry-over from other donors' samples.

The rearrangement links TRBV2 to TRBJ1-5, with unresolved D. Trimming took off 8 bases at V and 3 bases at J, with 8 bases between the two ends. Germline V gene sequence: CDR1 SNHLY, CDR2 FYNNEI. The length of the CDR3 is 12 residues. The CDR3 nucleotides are TGTGCCAGCGGGCCCTACAATCAGCCCCAGCATTTT. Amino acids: CASGPYNQPQHF. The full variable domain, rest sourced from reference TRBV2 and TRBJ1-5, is EPEVTQTPSHQVTQMGQEVILRCVPISNHLYFYWYRQILGQKVEFLVSFYNNEISEKSEIFDDQFSVERPDGSNFTLKIRSTKLEDSAMYFCASGPYNQPQHFGDGTRLSIL.

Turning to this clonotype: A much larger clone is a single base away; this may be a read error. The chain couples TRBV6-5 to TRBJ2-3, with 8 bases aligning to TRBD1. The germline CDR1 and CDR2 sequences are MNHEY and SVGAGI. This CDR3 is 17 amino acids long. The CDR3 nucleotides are TGTGCCGGCAGTTACTCGAGAGGCAGGGGGCGTCACGATACGCAGTATTTT. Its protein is CAGSYSRGRGRHDTQYF.

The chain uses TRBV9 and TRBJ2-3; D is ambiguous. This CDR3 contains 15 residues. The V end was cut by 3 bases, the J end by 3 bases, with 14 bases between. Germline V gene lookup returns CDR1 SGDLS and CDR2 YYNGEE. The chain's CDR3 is CASSAYTLGTDTQYF. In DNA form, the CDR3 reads TGTGCCAGCAGCGCCTACACCCTCGGGACAGATACGCAGTATTTT.

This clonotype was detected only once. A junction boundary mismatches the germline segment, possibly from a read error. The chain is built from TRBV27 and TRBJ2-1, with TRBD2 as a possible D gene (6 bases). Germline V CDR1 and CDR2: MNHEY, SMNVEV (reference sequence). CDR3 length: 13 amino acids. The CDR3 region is CGTRGGWGNEQFF. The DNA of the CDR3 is TGCGGGACGCGGGGAGGTTGGGGCAATGAGCAGTTCTTC.

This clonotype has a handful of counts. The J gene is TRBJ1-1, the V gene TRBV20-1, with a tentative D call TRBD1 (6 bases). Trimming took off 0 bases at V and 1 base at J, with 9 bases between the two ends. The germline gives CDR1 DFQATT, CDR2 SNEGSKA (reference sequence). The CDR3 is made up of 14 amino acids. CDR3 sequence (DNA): TGCAGTGCTAGAGACCGACAGGCGAACACTGAAGCTTTCTTT. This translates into CSARDRQANTEAFF.

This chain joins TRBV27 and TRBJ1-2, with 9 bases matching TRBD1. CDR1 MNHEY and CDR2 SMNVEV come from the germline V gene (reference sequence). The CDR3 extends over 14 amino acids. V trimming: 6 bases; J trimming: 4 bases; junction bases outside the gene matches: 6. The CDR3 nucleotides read TGTGCCAGCAGGACACAGGGGGCTTTCTATGGCTACACCTTC. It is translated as CASRTQGAFYGYTF.

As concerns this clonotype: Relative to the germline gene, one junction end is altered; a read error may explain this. In DNA, the CDR3 is TGTGTCAGCAGCGCTTCTAGGGGAGACTACGAGCAGTACTTC. Its protein product is CVSSASRGDYEQYF. The chain has TRBV7-4 and TRBJ2-7; D tentatively reads TRBD1 or TRBD2 (5 bases each). Germline V gene data show CDR1 as SGHVT and CDR2 as SQSDAQ. The CDR3 has 14 residues.

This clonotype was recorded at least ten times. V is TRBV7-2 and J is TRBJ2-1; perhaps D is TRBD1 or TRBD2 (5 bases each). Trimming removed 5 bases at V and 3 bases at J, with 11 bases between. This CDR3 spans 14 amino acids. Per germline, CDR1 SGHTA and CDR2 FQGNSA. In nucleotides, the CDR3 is TGTGCCAGCAGCCTCGGGACGGACTACAATGAGCAGTTCTTC. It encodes CASSLGTDYNEQFF.

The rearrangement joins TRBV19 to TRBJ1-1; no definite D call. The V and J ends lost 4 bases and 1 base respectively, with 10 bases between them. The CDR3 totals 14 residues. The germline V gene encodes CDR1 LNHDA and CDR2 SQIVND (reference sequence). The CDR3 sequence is CASSNQEWNTEAFF. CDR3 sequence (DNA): TGTGCCAGTAGTAATCAGGAATGGAACACTGAAGCTTTCTTT.

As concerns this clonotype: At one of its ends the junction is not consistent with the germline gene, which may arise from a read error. The CDR3 DNA is TGTGCCAGCAGTTTAGCCGCCAGAGAGACTCAGTACTTC. Amino acids: CASSLAARETQYF. The V and J genes are TRBV28 and TRBJ2-5; D uncertain. The germline gives CDR1 MDHEN, CDR2 SYDVKM. The CDR3 loop spans 13 amino acids.

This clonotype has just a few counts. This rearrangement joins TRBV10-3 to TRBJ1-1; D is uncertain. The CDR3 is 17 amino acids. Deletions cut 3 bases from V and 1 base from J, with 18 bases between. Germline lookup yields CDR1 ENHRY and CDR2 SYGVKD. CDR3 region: CAISDPLGGRSNTEAFF. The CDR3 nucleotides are TGTGCCATCAGTGATCCCCTGGGCGGAAGATCGAACACTGAAGCTTTCTTT.

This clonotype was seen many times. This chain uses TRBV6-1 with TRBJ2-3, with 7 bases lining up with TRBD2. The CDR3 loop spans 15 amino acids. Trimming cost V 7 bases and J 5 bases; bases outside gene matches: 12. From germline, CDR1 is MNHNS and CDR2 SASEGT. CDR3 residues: CASTPLVGGGDTQYF. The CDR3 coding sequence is TGTGCCAGCACCCCCCTGGTTGGGGGGGGAGATACGCAGTATTTT.

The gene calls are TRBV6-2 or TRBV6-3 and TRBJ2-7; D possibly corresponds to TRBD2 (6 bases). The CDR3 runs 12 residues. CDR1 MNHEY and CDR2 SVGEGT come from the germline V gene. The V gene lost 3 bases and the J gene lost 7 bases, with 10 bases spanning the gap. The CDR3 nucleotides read TGTGCCAGCAGTTATGGAGGGTGGGAGCAGTACGTC. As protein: CASSYGGWEQYV.

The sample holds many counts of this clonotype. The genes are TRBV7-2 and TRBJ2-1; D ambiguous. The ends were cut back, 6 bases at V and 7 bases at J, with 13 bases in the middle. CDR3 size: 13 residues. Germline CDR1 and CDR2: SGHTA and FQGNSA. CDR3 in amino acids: CASSPILTNEQFF. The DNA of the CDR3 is TGTGCCAGCAGTCCGATTCTAACGAATGAGCAGTTCTTC.

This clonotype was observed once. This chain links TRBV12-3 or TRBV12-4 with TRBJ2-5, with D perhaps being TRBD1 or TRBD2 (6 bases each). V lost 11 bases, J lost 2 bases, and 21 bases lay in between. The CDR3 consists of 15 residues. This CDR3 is CAVSVLGGHQETQYF. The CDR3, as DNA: TGTGCCGTATCGGTACTGGGGGGCCATCAAGAGACCCAGTACTTC.

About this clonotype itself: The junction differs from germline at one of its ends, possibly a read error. CDR3 region: CVSKAGDAYEQYF. The CDR3 region has the DNA TGTGTCAGCAAAGCAGGGGATGCCTACGAGCAGTACTTC. The chain has TRBV7-8 and TRBJ2-7; D possibly corresponds to TRBD1 (6 bases). The CDR3 sequence is 13 residues long. Germline values: CDR1 SGHVS, CDR2 FQNEAQ.

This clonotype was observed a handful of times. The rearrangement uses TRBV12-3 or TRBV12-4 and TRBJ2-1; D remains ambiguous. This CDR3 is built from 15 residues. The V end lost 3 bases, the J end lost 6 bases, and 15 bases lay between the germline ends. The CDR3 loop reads CASSFRLSASNEQFF. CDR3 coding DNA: TGTGCCAGCAGTTTCAGGCTATCGGCCTCCAATGAGCAGTTCTTC.

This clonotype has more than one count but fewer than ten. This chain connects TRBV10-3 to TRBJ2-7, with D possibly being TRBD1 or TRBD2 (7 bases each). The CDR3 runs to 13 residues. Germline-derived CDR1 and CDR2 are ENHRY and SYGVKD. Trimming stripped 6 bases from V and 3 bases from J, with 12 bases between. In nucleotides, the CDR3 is TGTGCCATCAGGACAGGGAGGGACTACGAGCAGTACTTC. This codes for CAIRTGRDYEQYF.

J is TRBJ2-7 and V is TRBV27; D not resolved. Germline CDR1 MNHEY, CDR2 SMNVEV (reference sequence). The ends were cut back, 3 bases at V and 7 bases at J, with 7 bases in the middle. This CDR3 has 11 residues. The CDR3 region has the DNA TGTGCCAGCAGTTTTAAAGATGAGCAGTACTTC. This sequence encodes CASSFKDEQYF.

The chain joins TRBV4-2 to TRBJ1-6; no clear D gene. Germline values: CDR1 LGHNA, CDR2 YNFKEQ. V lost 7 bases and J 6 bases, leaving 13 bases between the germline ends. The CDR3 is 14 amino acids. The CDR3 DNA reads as TGTGCCAGCACCGATAATGGTCTTAATTCACCCCTCCACTTT. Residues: CASTDNGLNSPLHF.

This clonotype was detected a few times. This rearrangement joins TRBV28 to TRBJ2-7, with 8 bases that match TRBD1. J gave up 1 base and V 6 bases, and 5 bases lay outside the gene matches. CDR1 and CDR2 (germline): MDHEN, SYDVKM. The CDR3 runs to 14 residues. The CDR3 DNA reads TGTGCCAGCAGGACTCGACAGGGGTCCTACGAGCAGTACGTC. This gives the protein CASRTRQGSYEQYV.

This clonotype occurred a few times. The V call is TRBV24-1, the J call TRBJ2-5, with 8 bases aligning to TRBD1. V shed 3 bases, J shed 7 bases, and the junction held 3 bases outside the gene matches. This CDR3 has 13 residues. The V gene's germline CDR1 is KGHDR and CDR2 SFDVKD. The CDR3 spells CATSDSTGGTQYF. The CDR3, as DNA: TGTGCCACCAGTGATAGTACAGGGGGGACCCAGTACTTC.

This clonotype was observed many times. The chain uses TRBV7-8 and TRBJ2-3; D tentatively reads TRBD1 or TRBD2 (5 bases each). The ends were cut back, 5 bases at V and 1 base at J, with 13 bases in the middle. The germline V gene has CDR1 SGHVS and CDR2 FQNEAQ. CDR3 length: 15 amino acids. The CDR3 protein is CASSLRDRRTDTQYF. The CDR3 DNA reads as TGTGCCAGCAGCCTCCGGGACCGGCGCACAGATACGCAGTATTTT.

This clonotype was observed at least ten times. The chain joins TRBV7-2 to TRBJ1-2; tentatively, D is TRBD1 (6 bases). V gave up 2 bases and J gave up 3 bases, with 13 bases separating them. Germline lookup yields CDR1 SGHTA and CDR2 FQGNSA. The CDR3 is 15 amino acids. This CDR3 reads CASSLSGAEDYGYTF. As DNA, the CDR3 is TGTGCCAGCAGCTTATCAGGGGCAGAAGACTATGGCTACACCTTC.

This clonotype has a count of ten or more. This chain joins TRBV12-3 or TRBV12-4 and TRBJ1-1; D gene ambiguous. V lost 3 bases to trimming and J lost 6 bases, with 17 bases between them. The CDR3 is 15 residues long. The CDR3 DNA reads TGTGCCAGCAGTTTCGTAGTCCGCAGTGCCTCTGAAGCTTTCTTT. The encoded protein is CASSFVVRSASEAFF.

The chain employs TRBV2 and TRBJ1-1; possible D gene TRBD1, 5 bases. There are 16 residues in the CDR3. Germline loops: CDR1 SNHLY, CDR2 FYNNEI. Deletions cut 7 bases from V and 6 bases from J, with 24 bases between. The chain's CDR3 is CASTEEGLDGGSEAFF. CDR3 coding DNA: TGTGCCAGCACCGAAGAGGGACTTGATGGGGGGTCTGAAGCTTTCTTT.

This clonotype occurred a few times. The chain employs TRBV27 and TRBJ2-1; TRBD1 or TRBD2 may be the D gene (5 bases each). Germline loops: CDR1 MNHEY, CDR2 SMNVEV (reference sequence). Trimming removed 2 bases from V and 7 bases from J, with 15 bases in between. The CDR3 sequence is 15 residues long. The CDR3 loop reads CASSLGTDLTNEQFF. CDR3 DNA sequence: TGTGCCAGCAGTTTAGGGACGGACCTTACAAATGAGCAGTTCTTC.

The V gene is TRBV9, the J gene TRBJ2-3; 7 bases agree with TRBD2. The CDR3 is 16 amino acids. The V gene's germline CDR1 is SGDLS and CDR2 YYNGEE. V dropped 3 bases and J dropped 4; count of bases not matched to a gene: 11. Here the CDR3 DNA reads TGTGCCAGCAGCGGACCCCTAACGGGGGGTCCAGATACGCAGTATTTT. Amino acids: CASSGPLTGGPDTQYF.